These 21 T cell receptor beta chains were all obtained from the same sample, sequenced in a study of T cells in Graves' hyperthyroidism and ophthalmopathy. Amplification of TCR beta CDR3 regions used RNA as the template. HTBI primers were the set used in a first-round RT-PCR of the TCR CDR3. TCRdb processed the multiplex PCR reads anew with MiXCR; each CDR3 protein has one entry. The repertoire holds hundreds of thousands of distinct CDR3 sequences, with about 18% as singletons. Sequencing was carried out using blood. Receptors were obtained from a woman younger than 35 with Graves' hyperthyroidism.

This clonotype has ten or more counts. V and J are TRBV12-3 or TRBV12-4 and TRBJ1-2; 8 nucleotides match TRBD1. With 5 bases clipped from V and 4 bases from J, the junction kept 3 bases outside the gene matches. The CDR3 consists of 13 residues. The CDR3 DNA sequence: TGTGCCAGCAGTCGACAGGGGCCCTATGGCTACACCTTC. Translated: CASSRQGPYGYTF.

There are many counts of this clonotype. The chain employs TRBV20-1 and TRBJ1-2; D gene ambiguous. This CDR3 is 14 amino acids long. CDR1 DFQATT and CDR2 SNEGSKA come from the germline V gene (reference sequence). V was clipped by 6 bases and J by 1 base, with 15 bases between them. The CDR3, as DNA: TGCAGTGCCCCGGCACTTAATTTTAACTATGGCTACACCTTC. Its translation: CSAPALNFNYGYTF.

This clonotype was detected many times. V usage is TRBV7-9 and J usage is TRBJ1-1; TRBD1 matches 9 bases. V was clipped by 5 bases and J by 7 bases; unmatched bases: 11. Germline values: CDR1 SEHNR, CDR2 FQNEAQ (reference sequence). The CDR3 covers 15 residues. The CDR3 DNA reads as TGTGCCAGCAGCCCATTAGGGACAGGGATGGATGAAGCTTTCTTT. It specifies CASSPLGTGMDEAFF.

In the case of this clonotype: One end of the junction fails to match germline, which may point to a read error. J is TRBJ1-3 and V is TRBV7-2; TRBD1 matches at 7 bases. The CDR3 contains 15 residues. Germline V lookup: CDR1 SGHTA, CDR2 FQGNSA. CDR3 region: CAGSLFTGVGNTIYF. The CDR3 DNA reads as TGTGCCGGCAGCTTATTCACAGGGGTTGGGAACACCATATATTTT.

This chain uses TRBV12-3 or TRBV12-4 with TRBJ1-1; the D is unclear. Trimming took 2 bases from V and 6 from J, leaving 7 bases between them. The length of the CDR3 is 12 residues. In DNA form, the CDR3 reads TGTGCCAGCAGTTTAAAGGGCCCTGAAGCTTTCTTT. As protein: CASSLKGPEAFF.

This clonotype has a count of ten or more. V usage is TRBV11-2 and J usage is TRBJ2-5, with a weak D call TRBD2 (5 bases). Deletions cut 7 bases from V and 2 bases from J, with 17 bases between. The CDR3 is 15 amino acids. Germline CDR1 and CDR2: SGHAT and FQNNGV. The CDR3 reads CASTFDGVTQETQYF. As DNA, the CDR3 is TGTGCCAGCACCTTCGACGGGGTTACTCAAGAGACCCAGTACTTC.

V gene TRBV6-1 combines with J gene TRBJ1-2; D ambiguous. The CDR3 consists of 18 residues. Germline-derived CDR1 and CDR2 are MNHNS and SASEGT. V was trimmed by 4 bases and J by 3 bases, leaving 24 bases between them. CDR3 region: CASSAIWRRTHPYYGYTF. The DNA for the CDR3 is TGTGCCAGCAGTGCCATTTGGAGGCGAACTCACCCCTACTATGGCTACACCTTC.

The sample holds many counts of this clonotype. The J gene is TRBJ1-1, the V gene TRBV25-1; 8 bases match TRBD1. The V and J ends lost 6 bases and 8 bases, in that order; junction bases with no gene match: 8. This CDR3 has 13 residues. Germline V gene lookup returns CDR1 MGHDK and CDR2 SYGVNS. CDR3 sequence reads: CASSHRDRLEAFF. CDR3 nucleotide sequence: TGTGCCAGCAGCCACCGGGACAGGCTCGAAGCTTTCTTT.

The rearrangement links TRBV11-2 to TRBJ1-5; unclear D gene. The CDR3 has 12 amino acids. Deletions cut 5 bases from V and 4 bases from J, with 6 bases between. Per germline, CDR1 SGHAT and CDR2 FQNNGV. The CDR3 region is CASSRENQPQHF. The CDR3 region has the DNA TGTGCCAGCAGCCGGGAGAATCAGCCCCAGCATTTT.

V usage is TRBV9 and J usage is TRBJ1-1; TRBD1 is a possible D gene (5 bases). V shed 2 bases and J shed 7 bases, with 15 bases lying between them. CDR1 is SGDLS and CDR2 is YYNGEE in the germline V gene. The length of the CDR3 is 14 residues. The CDR3 DNA sequence: TGTGCCAGCAGCGTCTTGGGGGACGGGGATGAAGCTTTCTTT. The encoded protein is CASSVLGDGDEAFF.

The CDR3 bases are TGTGCCAGCATCAATAAAGGGACAGGGACATCCGAGCAGTACTTC. It specifies CASINKGTGTSEQYF. The rearrangement joins TRBV28 to TRBJ2-7, with 9 positions matching TRBD1. Germline assignment: CDR1 MDHEN and CDR2 SYDVKM. CDR3 length: 15 residues. Germline trimming cut 7 bases from V and 6 bases from J; bases unmatched to any gene: 13.

This clonotype was seen at least ten times. The V call is TRBV6-5, the J call TRBJ2-7, with 12 bases fitting TRBD2. J gave up 7 bases and V 5 bases, and 9 bases lay outside the gene matches. This CDR3 comprises 15 residues. From germline, CDR1 is MNHEY and CDR2 SVGAGI. CDR3 nucleotide sequence: TGTGCCAGCAGTCCAGCTAGCGGGGGGGCCGAAGAGCAGTACTTC. Encoded protein: CASSPASGGAEEQYF.

The sample holds many counts of this clonotype. The CDR3 coding sequence is TGTGCCAGCACCACGTTTGATAGCGGGGGGAAAGAGACCCAGTACTTC. Residues: CASTTFDSGGKETQYF. This chain links TRBV12-3 or TRBV12-4 with TRBJ2-5; TRBD2 matches 10 bases. Trimming at V came to 7 bases and at J to 3 bases, leaving 11 bases not matched to a gene. The CDR3 has 16 residues.

This clonotype was found many times. The gene calls are TRBV5-1 and TRBJ1-5, with 9 bases matching TRBD1. Unmatched junction bases numbered 4, after V lost 0 bases and J lost 3 bases. Germline V gives CDR1 SGHRS, CDR2 YFSETQ. This CDR3 region has 16 residues. In nucleotides, the CDR3 is TGCGCCAGCAGCTTGGGACAGGGGGGGGACAATCAGCCCCAGCATTTT. Amino acids: CASSLGQGGDNQPQHF.

Only a few counts were recorded for this clonotype. This sequence joins TRBV20-1 and TRBJ2-2; TRBD2 agrees at 8 bases. V lost 3 bases and J lost 1; bases outside the gene matches: 10. The CDR3 covers 17 residues. The germline CDR1 and CDR2 sequences are DFQATT and SNEGSKA (reference sequence). The CDR3, as DNA: TGCAGTGCTAGGATAAATAGCGGGGTAGGGAACACCGGGGAGCTGTTTTTT. Residues: CSARINSGVGNTGELFF.

This clonotype was detected many times. The rearrangement uses TRBV6-1 and TRBJ2-1, with 9 bases matching TRBD1. This CDR3 region has 14 residues. V lost 6 bases, J lost 5 bases, and 5 bases stayed unmatched. Germline assignment: CDR1 MNHNS and CDR2 SASEGT. Here the CDR3 reads CASRTGTGNNEQFF. The DNA of the CDR3 is TGTGCCAGCAGAACCGGGACAGGGAACAATGAGCAGTTCTTC.

This clonotype was seen at least ten times. The rearrangement uses TRBV6-5 and TRBJ1-2; 7 nucleotides match TRBD1. The junction had 14 bases not matched to a gene; V was cut back by 6 bases and J by 7 bases. This CDR3 spans 15 amino acids. The germline V gene encodes CDR1 MNHEY and CDR2 SVGAGI. CDR3 nucleotide sequence: TGTGCCAGCAGCCGCCCAACAGGGGAGTTATCTGGCTACACCTTC. Translating it yields CASSRPTGELSGYTF.

This clonotype was recorded at least ten times. The rearrangement uses TRBV6-5 and TRBJ1-1, with D unclear. The CDR3 totals 13 residues. The V gene lost 0 bases and the J gene lost 6 bases, with 8 bases spanning the gap. The germline V gene encodes CDR1 MNHEY and CDR2 SVGAGI. The CDR3 nucleotides are TGTGCCAGCAGTTACTCGAGGGCAGCTGAAGCTTTCTTT. Its translation is CASSYSRAAEAFF.

The rearrangement joins TRBV6-5 to TRBJ2-7; D gene unclear. Germline CDR1 MNHEY, CDR2 SVGAGI. V was trimmed by 2 bases and J by 2 bases, leaving 10 bases between them. This CDR3 is 14 amino acids long. This CDR3 is CASSYNDQTYEQYF. The CDR3 coding sequence is TGTGCCAGCAGTTACAACGACCAAACCTACGAGCAGTACTTC.

On this clonotype: Since a much larger clone is just one base distant, this may be a read error. The chain combines TRBV20-1 with TRBJ1-5; D is possibly TRBD1 (5 bases). Germline V CDR1 and CDR2: DFQATT, SNEGSKA (reference sequence). The CDR3 runs to 13 residues. The CDR3 is CSAGGGGYQPHHF. In DNA, the CDR3 is TGCAGTGCTGGCGGGGGGGGTTATCAGCCCCATCATTTT.

This clonotype was seen repeatedly, ten times or more. This chain joins TRBV29-1 and TRBJ1-3, with 8 nucleotides matching TRBD1. The CDR3 consists of 14 residues. The V segment lost 6 bases and the J segment 2 bases; nucleotides outside the gene matches: 6. Germline V gene sequence: CDR1 SQVTM, CDR2 ANQGSEA. CDR3 DNA: TGCAGCGTGGCCCGGACAGGGACTGGAAACACCATATATTTT. Translated, it gives CSVARTGTGNTIYF.